The 3 T cell receptor beta chains below were found in one sample sequenced in a study of radiotherapy plus CTLA-4 blockade in lung cancer. Sequenced by immunoSEQ multiplex PCR; TCRdb stores in-frame clones only, minus some. The sample yields about 110,000 clones, more than 75% seen once. The sequencing used peripheral blood, collected from a patient treated with radiotherapy plus ipilimumab. These receptors all stem from a human donor with non-small cell lung cancer that progressed on radiotherapy plus ipilimumab. Some clones in this sample may be carry-over from other donors' samples.

Only one count was recorded for this clone. The J gene is TRBJ2-1, the V gene TRBV9; 12 bases align to TRBD2. The germline gives CDR1 SGDLS, CDR2 YYNGEE. Trimming cost V 0 bases and J 0 bases; bases outside gene matches: 7. This CDR3 is 19 amino acids long. The CDR3 coding sequence is TGTGCCAGCAGCGTAGCTAGCGGGGGGGCCGGAAGCTCCTACAATGAGCAGTTCTTC. It encodes CASSVASGGAGSSYNEQFF.

CDR3 nucleotide sequence: TGTGCCAGCAGCTTAGGAGCAAGGAACACTGAAGCTTTCTTT. Its protein is CASSLGARNTEAFF. The V and J genes are TRBV7-3 and TRBJ1-1; D is unresolved. Trimming pared 2 bases from V and 1 base from J, leaving 8 bases between. The CDR3 runs 14 residues. Germline V CDR1 and CDR2: SGHTA, FQGTGA.

J is TRBJ1-4 and V is TRBV9; D perhaps matches TRBD1 (6 bases). The length of the CDR3 is 15 residues. Trimming cost V 0 bases and J 6 bases, with 12 bases left between them. The V gene's germline CDR1 is SGDLS and CDR2 YYNGEE. CDR3 sequence: CASSVEGGLDEKLFF. The CDR3 bases are TGTGCCAGCAGCGTAGAGGGGGGGCTTGATGAAAAACTGTTTTTT. Supplemented by reference TRBV9 and TRBJ1-4, the full variable domain reads DSGVTQTPKHLITATGQRVTLRCSPRSGDLSVYWYQQSLDQGLQFLIQYYNGEERAKGNILERFSAQQFPDLHSELNLSSLELGDSALYFCASSVEGGLDEKLFFGSGTQLSVL.